This TCR beta chain was profiled in a study of vaccination effects on CD4 cells after COVID-19. Across the study: Post-vaccine sampling took place a median of 72 days after the second dose.

Libraries were prepared by immunoSEQ multiplex PCR; TCRdb keeps only in-frame clonotypes and omits some of them. The sample consists of tens of thousands of clones, roughly four fifths of them appearing once. Unmatched junction bases numbered 4, after V lost 2 bases and J lost 6 bases. Germline lookup yields CDR1 KGHSH and CDR2 LQKENI. The CDR3 is 14 residues long. Prior to sequencing, the ViraFEST assay stimulated PBMC with viral peptide pools, which expanded the antigen-specific CD4+ T cells. Culturing for around 10 days preceded CD4+ T cell isolation. Each person got two doses of an mRNA SARS-CoV-2 vaccine, BNT162b2 or mRNA-1273. The study found no prior SARS-CoV-2 infection in the vaccine recipients, who tested negative for nucleocapsid antibodies. Every well got over 1.5 million PBMC, which were grown with around 10 IU/ml IL-2 and about 10 ug/ml peptides. A word on this clone: Antigen unknown.

The chain combines TRBV18 with TRBJ2-3; TRBD2 agrees at 8 bases. The specimen comprised CD4+ T cells from PBMCs cultured with HCoV-NL63 spike peptides, sampled after COVID-19 vaccination. This sequence was found in a human donor who received a COVID-19 vaccine. Some clones in this sample may be carry-over from other donors' samples. The CDR3 spells CASSPVAGGDTQYF. CDR3 sequence (DNA): TGTGCCAGCTCACCAGTTGCGGGAGGCGATACGCAGTATTTT.